This T cell receptor beta chain was captured in a study of regulatory T cells in long-lasting Graves disease. Per germline, CDR1 SGHNT and CDR2 YYREEE (reference sequence). Trimming left V 0 bases short and J 2 bases short, with 7 bases between. CDR3 size: 14 residues. Study results and limitations: Repertoires from persistent disease leaned toward TRBV28, TRBJ1-2 and TRBJ2-5.

Arm-PCR of CDR3 regions and iRepertoire HTBI primers were used to build TCR beta libraries. In the original workflow: Identification across samples found approximately 67 TRBV and 12 to 15 TRBJ segments. A single record per CDR3 protein comes from TCRdb applying MiXCR to the multiplex PCR reads. TCRdb, rather than the study authors, made the V and J calls. The sample records roughly 350,000 distinct CDR3 sequences, about a sixth being singletons. This clonotype was detected ten times or more. Antigen: not known. As for time point: newly diagnosed GD, antithyroid drugs for less than 3 months. From RNA extracted from PBMCs, the TCR library was made. This same sample was also taken into another study, of T cells in Graves' hyperthyroidism and ophthalmopathy. Turning to that study: The study based diagnoses on clinical symptoms, serum thyroxine and TRAb, thyroid ultrasound and orbital computed tomography. Ophthalmopathy stood apart from stable hyperthyroidism in a 13 V-J model.

The V and J genes are TRBV5-4 and TRBJ2-3; D might be TRBD1 (5 bases). This TCR derives from a young woman with Graves disease. Sequences were derived from peripheral blood mononuclear cells (PBMCs), sampled at new diagnosis, from a patient treated with antithyroid drugs. CDR3 residues: CASSLEQVTDTQYF. DNA of the CDR3: TGTGCCAGCAGCTTGGAACAGGTCACAGATACGCAGTATTTT.